This T cell receptor beta chain was identified in a study of T cells expressing NK-cell markers. Overall study context: The study sequenced eight donors, seven HCMV-seropositive and one seronegative. Study findings and constraints: Six or seven donors had dominant NKG2C+ clonotypes that comprised about 1.0-8% of their CD8+ T cells.

TCRdb re-called the 5' RACE reads and catalogs CDR3 proteins one per entry, DNA excluded. This sample's table reports over 4,500 distinct CDR3 sequences. The CDR3 is 16 residues long. The germline V gene has CDR1 LNHDA and CDR2 SQIVND (reference sequence). In regard to this clonotype: What it binds is not known.

This TCR was sampled from a man younger than 35 in good health. The genes are TRBV19 and TRBJ1-1; TCRdb proposes TRBD1, but this gene call is untestable without DNA. Specimen: blood T cells: a sorted CD56 or NKG2C T cell subset, CD4+ or CD8+ T cells, or bulk PBMC T cells (not recorded which). Here the CDR3 reads CASSPTGRAMNTEAFF.